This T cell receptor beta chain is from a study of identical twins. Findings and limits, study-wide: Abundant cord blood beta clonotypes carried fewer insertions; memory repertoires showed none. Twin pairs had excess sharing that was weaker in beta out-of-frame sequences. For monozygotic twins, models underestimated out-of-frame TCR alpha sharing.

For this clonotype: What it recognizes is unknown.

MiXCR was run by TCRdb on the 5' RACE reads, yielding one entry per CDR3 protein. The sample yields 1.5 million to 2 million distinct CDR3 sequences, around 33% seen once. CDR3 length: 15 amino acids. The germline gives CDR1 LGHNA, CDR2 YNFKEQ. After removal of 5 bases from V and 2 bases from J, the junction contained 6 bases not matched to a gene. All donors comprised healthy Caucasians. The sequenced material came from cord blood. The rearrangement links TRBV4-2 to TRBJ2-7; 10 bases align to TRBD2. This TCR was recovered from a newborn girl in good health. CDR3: CASSAQGTSAYEQYF. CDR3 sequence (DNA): TGTGCCAGCAGCGCACAAGGGACTAGCGCCTACGAGCAGTACTTC.